This T cell receptor (beta chain) was profiled in a study of T cells after yellow fever vaccination. Study in general: The authors prepared low-cell-number fractions using SMART-Seq v4 Ultra Low Input. Study-wide points: Only a minor proportion of clonotypes was detected across both CD4 and CD8 compartments. Most primary-vaccination clones recurred post-booster (more than 95% CD4, around 88% CD8).

As TCR cDNA was made by 5'RACE template switching, a universal primer site and UMIs were added. TCRdb analysed the 5' RACE reads with MiXCR anew, one entry per CDR3 protein. The table shows under 300,000 distinct CDR3 sequences, with about an eighth occurring only once. This clonotype was picked up a small number of times. Antigen unknown. Germline-derived CDR1 and CDR2 are SGHTA and FQGNSA. The germline V and J ends were trimmed by 2 bases and 4 bases, with 12 bases remaining between them. CDR3 length equals 15 residues. The chain joins TRBV7-2 to TRBJ1-3, with D perhaps matching TRBD1 (5 bases). The sequence was obtained from a man aged 25 to 40 who received the YFV17D yellow fever vaccine. The starting material was CD4+ T cells sorted from PBMCs, obtained 45 days after the yellow fever booster vaccination. The chain's CDR3 is CASSLRSGGGNTIYF. The CDR3 nucleotides are TGTGCCAGCAGCTTACGGTCGGGGGGAGGAAACACCATATATTTT.